The clone carrying this T cell receptor (beta chain) occurred many times. Its antigen remains unknown. In the source study's methods: The study's classifier, a distant-metastasis tool for papillary thyroid cancer, was built using CDR3 differences across clinicopathological groups. From the PCR reads, TCRdb re-called clones with MiXCR. The V and J calls were determined by TCRdb, not by the authors. The data show about 25,000 clones, roughly a fifth seen once. The data derive from a study of metastatic and nonmetastatic thyroid tumors. Study in general: Repertoires were compared across blood and tumor or nodule tissue from malignant and benign thyroid patients. Regarding the study as a whole: Benign nodules reportedly had significantly lower TCR beta diversity than malignant thyroid tumors in blood and tumor.

Germline V gene data show CDR1 as LNHDA and CDR2 as SQIVND (reference sequence). The CDR3 has 15 residues. Trimming cost V 5 bases and J 2 bases, with 16 bases left between them. All patients were untreated before thyroid surgery. The material sequenced was blood. The V and J genes are TRBV19 and TRBJ2-7; D is perhaps TRBD1 or TRBD2 (5 bases each). The TCR sequence derives from a male donor with papillary thyroid cancer or a benign thyroid nodule (not recorded which). Some clones in this sample may be carry-over from other donors' samples. CDR3: CASSVIGATTYEQYF. DNA for the CDR3: TGTGCCAGTAGTGTCATCGGGGCGACAACCTACGAGCAGTACTTC.